Only a few counts were recorded for the clone carrying this T cell receptor beta chain. What it binds is not known. Time point here: recipient sample about 28 days before transplant, after cytoreduction. The data originate from a study of T cell clonotyping in hematopoietic cell transplantation. Across the whole study: Recipient samples before transplant were obtained post-cytoreduction. Study observations and caveats: Few recipient clonotypes overlapped donors; over 95% were de novo at given depth.

Sequencing was performed with immunoSEQ multiplex PCR; in TCRdb, only in-frame clones are kept and a portion is missing. Among about 5,100 clones, about 30% were seen once, and the ten largest hold around 17%. Trimming cost V 1 base and J 0 bases, with 10 bases left between them. Germline V gene sequence: CDR1 SQVTM, CDR2 ANQGSEA. The CDR3 loop spans 14 amino acids. This sample comprised peripheral blood mononuclear cells, obtained before stem cell transplant. The source is a man aged 45-60 years with myelofibrosis. Some clones in this sample may be carry-over from other donors' samples. The chain employs TRBV29-1 and TRBJ2-7, with unresolved D. CDR3 in amino acids: CSVEAIPGSYEQYF. The CDR3 coding sequence is TGCAGCGTTGAAGCTATCCCGGGCTCCTACGAGCAGTACTTC.